The sequence of this TCR beta chain was determined in a study of blood T cell repertoires in COVID-19 (dated by TCRdb to the early 2020s). For context, the study as a whole: Samples covering the acute and convalescent phases of COVID-19 were provided by collaborators in the United States, Italy and Spain. A de-identified subject ID, COVID-19 status, age in years and sex were almost always included in the sample metadata. The repertoires were released in a freely available public database meant as a resource for research on the immune response to SARS-CoV-2. The prospective study material was composed of cDNA or gDNA derived from T cells, B-cell-depleted T cells, or PBMCs. The samples were drawn from two sources: the first 160 participants of the ongoing ImmuneRACE study, and fewer than 1,500 subjects contributed by 6 global collaborators. Subjects who had been exposed to COVID-19, were actively infected with it, or had recovered from it provided the deeply sampled blood TCRbeta repertoires that made up the dataset. HLA class I and class II types, where available, came from metadata supplied by the sample provider rather than from assay-based typing. The full study reports these points: Clinical and demographic metadata were provided uncurated, with the amount varying by source and participant.

TCRbeta CDR3 regions were amplified from genomic DNA by means of the immunoSEQ Assay, a bias-controlled multiplex PCR. The authors processed their data as follows. The number of nucleated cells in each sample was estimated from the amplification of reference gene primers within the assay. To quantify the absolute abundance of each unique TCRbeta CDR3 rearrangement, sequence reads were collapsed and filtered. Productive Simpson clonality was computed per sample as the square root of Simpson's diversity index over productive rearrangements. In its TCRdb copy, this immuneACCESS table keeps in-frame sequences only and misses some clones. Where compared with another copy, unresolved V genes explain less than half of these, and the others have no known cause. V and J calls and clone size are those listed in that table; D and trimming were worked out from the DNA. The sample contains roughly 350,000 clones, 85% of them found a single time. The ten largest clones add up to roughly 3.6% of the sample.

Collaborating institutions collected whole blood in K2EDTA tubes following their own protocols. For TCRbeta analysis, collaborator samples were shipped as frozen whole blood, as isolated PBMCs, or as DNA extracted from either sample type. Inclusive of the bounding cysteine and phenylalanine, the CDR3 is 13 residues long. Only the CDR3 DNA stays, 39 bases, in frame from base 1. Here V drops 6 bases and J drops 10 bases, and the junction holds 10 bases not matched to any gene. With respect to this clone: Its antigen has not been determined. The record has no base qualities; no much larger clone is one base away.

Sequenced sample: peripheral blood. The rearranged segments are TRBV12-3 or TRBV12-4 and TRBJ1-1; 8 nucleotides in the junction match TRBD1. The source of this sequence is a woman between 18 and 29 years old with acute or convalescent COVID-19. The CDR3 protein sequence reads: CASSLVTGDTAFF. The nucleotide sequence reads as follows: TGTGCCAGCAGCCTTGTGACAGGGGATACAGCTTTCTTT.